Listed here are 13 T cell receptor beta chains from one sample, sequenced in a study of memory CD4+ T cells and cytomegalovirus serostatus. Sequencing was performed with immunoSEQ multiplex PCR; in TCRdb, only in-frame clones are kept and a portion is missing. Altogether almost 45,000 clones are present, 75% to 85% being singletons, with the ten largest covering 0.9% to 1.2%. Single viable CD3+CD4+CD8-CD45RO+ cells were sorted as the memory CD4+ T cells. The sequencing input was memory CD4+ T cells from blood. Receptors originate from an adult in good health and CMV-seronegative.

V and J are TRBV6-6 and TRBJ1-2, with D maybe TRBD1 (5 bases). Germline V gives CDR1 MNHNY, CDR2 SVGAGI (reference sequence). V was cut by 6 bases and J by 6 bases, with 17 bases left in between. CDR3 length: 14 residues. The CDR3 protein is CASSPRGEGDGYTF. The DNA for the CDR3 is TGTGCCAGCAGCCCGCGAGGGGAGGGCGATGGCTACACCTTC.

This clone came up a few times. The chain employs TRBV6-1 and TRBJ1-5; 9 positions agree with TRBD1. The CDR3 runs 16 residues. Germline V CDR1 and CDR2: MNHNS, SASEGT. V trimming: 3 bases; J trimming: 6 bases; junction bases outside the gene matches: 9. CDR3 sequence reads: CASSDRGQGGGQPQHF. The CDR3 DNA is TGTGCCAGCAGTGACAGGGGACAGGGTGGAGGTCAGCCCCAGCATTTT.

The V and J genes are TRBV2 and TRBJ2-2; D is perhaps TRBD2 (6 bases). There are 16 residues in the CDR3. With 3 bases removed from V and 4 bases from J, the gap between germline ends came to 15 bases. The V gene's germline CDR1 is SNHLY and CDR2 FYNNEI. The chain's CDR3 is CASSDVGGGITGELFF. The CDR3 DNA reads TGTGCCAGCAGTGACGTGGGGGGAGGAATCACCGGGGAGCTGTTTTTT.

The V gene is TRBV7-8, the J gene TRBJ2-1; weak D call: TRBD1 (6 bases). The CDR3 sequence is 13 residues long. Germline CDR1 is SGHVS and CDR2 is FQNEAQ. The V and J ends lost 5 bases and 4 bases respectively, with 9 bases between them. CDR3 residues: CASSPQGYNEQFF. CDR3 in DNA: TGTGCCAGCAGCCCTCAGGGGTACAATGAGCAGTTCTTC. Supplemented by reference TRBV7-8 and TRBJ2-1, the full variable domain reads GAGVSQSPRYKVAKRGQDVALRCDPISGHVSLFWYQQALGQGPEFLTYFQNEAQLDKSGLPSDRFFAERPEGSVSTLKIQRTQQEDSAVYLCASSPQGYNEQFFGPGTRLTVL.

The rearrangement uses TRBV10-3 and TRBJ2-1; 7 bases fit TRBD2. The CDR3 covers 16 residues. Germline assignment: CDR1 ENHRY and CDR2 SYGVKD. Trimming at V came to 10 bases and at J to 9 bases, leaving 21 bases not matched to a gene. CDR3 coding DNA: TGTGCCACAGGCCCGGCCGGGCGGGAGAATCCGGCTGAGCAGTTCTTC. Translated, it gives CATGPAGRENPAEQFF.

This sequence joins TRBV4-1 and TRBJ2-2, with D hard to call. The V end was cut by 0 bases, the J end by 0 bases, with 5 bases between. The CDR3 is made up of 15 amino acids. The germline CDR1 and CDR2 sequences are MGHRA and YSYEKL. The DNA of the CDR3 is TGCGCCAGCAGCCAAGATAGAGCGAACACCGGGGAGCTGTTTTTT. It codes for CASSQDRANTGELFF.

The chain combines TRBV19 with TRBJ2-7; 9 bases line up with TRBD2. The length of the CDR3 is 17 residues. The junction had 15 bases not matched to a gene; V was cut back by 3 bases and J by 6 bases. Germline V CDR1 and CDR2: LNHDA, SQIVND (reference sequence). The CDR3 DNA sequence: TGTGCCAGTAGTATGGGCCTAGCGGGACGAGGCGAGGGCGAGCAGTACTTC. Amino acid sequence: CASSMGLAGRGEGEQYF. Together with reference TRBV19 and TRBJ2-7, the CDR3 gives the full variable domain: DGGITQSPKYLFRKEGQNVTLSCEQNLNHDAMYWYRQDPGQGLRLIYYSQIVNDFQKGDIAEGYSVSREKKESFPLTVTSAQKNPTAFYLCASSMGLAGRGEGEQYFGPGTRLTVT.

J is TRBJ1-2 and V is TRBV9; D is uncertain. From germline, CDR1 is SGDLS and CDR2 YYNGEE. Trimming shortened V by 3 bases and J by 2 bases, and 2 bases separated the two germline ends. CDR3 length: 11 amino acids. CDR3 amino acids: CASSANYGYTF. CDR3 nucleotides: TGTGCCAGCAGCGCAAACTATGGCTACACCTTC.

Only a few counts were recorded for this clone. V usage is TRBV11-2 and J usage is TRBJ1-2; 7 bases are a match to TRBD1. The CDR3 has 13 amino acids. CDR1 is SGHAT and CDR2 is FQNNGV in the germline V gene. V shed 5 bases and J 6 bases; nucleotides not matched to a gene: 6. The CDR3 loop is CASSVDRLDGYTF. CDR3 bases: TGTGCCAGCAGCGTGGACAGGCTAGATGGCTACACCTTC.

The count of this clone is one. CDR3 sequence: CASSSTKDRGHGYTF. The CDR3 nucleotides are TGTGCCAGCAGTTCAACAAAGGACAGGGGGCATGGCTACACCTTC. The J gene is TRBJ1-2, the V gene TRBV28; 11 nucleotides line up with TRBD1. Trimming cost V 4 bases and J 6 bases; bases outside gene matches: 7. The CDR3 is 15 amino acids. The germline V gene has CDR1 MDHEN and CDR2 SYDVKM.

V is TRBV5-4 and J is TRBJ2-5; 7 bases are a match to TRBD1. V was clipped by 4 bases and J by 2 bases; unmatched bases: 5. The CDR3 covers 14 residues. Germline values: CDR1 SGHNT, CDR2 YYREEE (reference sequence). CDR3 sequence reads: CASSGQVGQETQYF. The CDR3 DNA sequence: TGTGCCAGCAGCGGACAGGTGGGGCAAGAGACCCAGTACTTC.

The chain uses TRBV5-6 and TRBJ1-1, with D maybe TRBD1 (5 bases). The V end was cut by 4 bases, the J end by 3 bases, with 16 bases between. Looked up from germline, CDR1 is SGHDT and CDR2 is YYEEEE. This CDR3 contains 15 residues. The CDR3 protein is CASSPPRTRDTEAFF. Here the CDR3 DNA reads TGTGCCAGCAGCCCACCCCGGACAAGGGACACTGAAGCTTTCTTT.

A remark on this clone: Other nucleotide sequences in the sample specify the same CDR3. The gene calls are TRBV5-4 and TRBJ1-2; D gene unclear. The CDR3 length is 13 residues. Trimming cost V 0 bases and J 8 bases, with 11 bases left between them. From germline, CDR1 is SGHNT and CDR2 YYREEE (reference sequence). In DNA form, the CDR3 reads TGTGCCAGCAGCTTGGCTGGGGTGTTCGGCTACACCTTC. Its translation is CASSLAGVFGYTF.